This T cell receptor beta chain originates from a study of OX40 agonist ivuxolimab in advanced cancers. Study in general: Head and neck, renal cell, melanoma or hepatocellular carcinoma were the cancers that dose-escalation patients had.

Note on this clone: Its target is unknown.

From germline, CDR1 is MNHEY and CDR2 SMNVEV (reference sequence). This CDR3 comprises 14 residues. V lost 3 bases and J 5 bases, leaving 13 bases between the germline ends. The data were produced by immunoSEQ multiplex PCR, yet TCRdb's version contains in-frame clones alone and is incomplete. The table lists under 200,000 clones, 94% of them singletons. Study observations and caveats: Among some nonresponders, normalized T-cell clonal expansion was also low.

This chain uses TRBV27 with TRBJ1-1, with unresolved D. Sequenced here: CD4+ or CD8+ T cells sorted from blood, sampled in a trial of the OX40 agonist ivuxolimab. This receptor was taken from an adult with an advanced solid tumor such as melanoma, head and neck, liver or kidney cancer. The CDR3 loop reads CASSFYPGATEAFF. Here the CDR3 DNA reads TGTGCCAGCAGTTTTTATCCAGGAGCGACTGAAGCTTTCTTT.